These T cell receptor beta chains were read from a single sample in a study of control samples from healthy donors and cancer patients. Clones were read by immunoSEQ multiplex PCR, and TCRdb kept only the in-frame ones, dropping some. The sample lists 150,000 to 200,000 clones; 88% were seen once. Input material: blood. The origin of the receptors is a woman younger than 45 in good health. CDR3s include the opening cysteine and the closing phenylalanine or tryptophan. The D gene is left open where the match is weak. Some rows mark clone size as missing; the rest say once, few, many or name a class of expanded clone.

abundance	v_gene	j_gene	d_gene	len	CDR3nt	CDR3aa
.	TRBV5-5	TRBJ1-2	.	15	TGTGCCAGCAGCAAGGAGCAAGGCATCAGATATGGCTACACCTTC	CASSKEQGIRYGYTF
few	TRBV6-5	TRBJ2-7	.	14	TGTGCCAGCAGTTACCAGGCCAGCTCCTACGAGCAGTACTTC	CASSYQASSYEQYF
few	TRBV14	TRBJ1-6	TRBD1	15	TGTGCCAGCAGCACGGGACAGGGGAATAATTCACCCCTCCACTTT	CASSTGQGNNSPLHF
.	TRBV6-5	TRBJ1-2	.	13	TGTGCCATCAGAAATGGGGGGTCTCGGGGCTACACCTTC	CAIRNGGSRGYTF
once	TRBV5-1	TRBJ2-1	.	11	TGCGCCAGCGGGACTGGGGGAGAGCAGTTCTTC	CASGTGGEQFF
.	TRBV5-1	TRBJ1-4	TRBD1	14	TGCGCCAGCAGCTCAGGACAGGGGGGTGAAAAACTGTTTTTT	CASSSGQGGEKLFF
.	TRBV6-4	TRBJ2-1	.	14	TGTGCCAGCAGTGCCTCAGGGGACTACAATGAGCAGTTCTTC	CASSASGDYNEQFF
.	TRBV7-2	TRBJ2-2	.	13	TGTGCCAGCAGCTTAGGCGCCCCCGGGGAGCTGTTTTTT	CASSLGAPGELFF
.	TRBV5-1	TRBJ1-1	TRBD1	17	TGCGCCAGCAGCTTGGACCTTATTATAACAGGGGTTGGCGGAGCTTTCTTT	CASSLDLIITGVGGAFF
.	TRBV7-8	TRBJ1-1	.	15	TGTGCCAGCAGCTTAGGAGTCCCCCTAGGCGCTGAAGCTTTCTTT	CASSLGVPLGAEAFF
.	TRBV30	TRBJ1-6	.	11	TGTGCCTGGAGTTTTGCTTCACCCCTCCACTTT	CAWSFASPLHF
once	TRBV10-3	TRBJ2-3	.	14	TGTGCCATCAGTGAGCCCCCGGGCACAGATACGCAGTATTTT	CAISEPPGTDTQYF
.	TRBV3-1/TRBV3-2	TRBJ2-2	TRBD1	16	TGTGCCAGCCGTGCGGGGGACAGGGGCCGGACCGGGGAGCTGTTTTTT	CASRAGDRGRTGELFF
.	TRBV11-3	TRBJ2-3	.	13	TGTGCCAGCAGCTTGGACCAAACAGATACGCAGTATTTT	CASSLDQTDTQYF
.	TRBV7-2	TRBJ2-5	.	12	TGTGCCAGCAGACACGCCGGAGAGACCCAGTACTTC	CASRHAGETQYF
few	TRBV24-1	TRBJ2-3	TRBD1	15	TGTGCCACCAGTCGTGGGACAGGGGCTACAGATACGCAGTATTTT	CATSRGTGATDTQYF
.	TRBV6-1	TRBJ1-6	TRBD1	17	TGTGCCAGCAGTGAAGTGGAGGGGGCTTCCTATAATTCACCCCTCCACTTT	CASSEVEGASYNSPLHF
.	TRBV6-5	TRBJ1-1	TRBD1	14	TGTGCCAGCAGCCGACCGGACAGGGTCACTGAAGCTTTCTTT	CASSRPDRVTEAFF
.	TRBV2	TRBJ2-6	TRBD1	15	TGTGCCAGCACGGCAGGGGGCTCCGGGGCCAACGTCCTGACTTTC	CASTAGGSGANVLTF
.	TRBV5-5	TRBJ1-1	.	14	TGTGCCAGCAGCCGCAATGCCGGGACGGATGAAGCTTTCTTT	CASSRNAGTDEAFF
.	TRBV29-1	TRBJ2-5	TRBD1	16	TGCAGCATCCGGGACAGGGAGGTTATAGGGGAAGAGACCCAGTACTTC	CSIRDREVIGEETQYF
.	TRBV9	TRBJ2-5	.	13	TGTGCCAGCAGCCCCGTCAGACAAGAGACCCAGTACTTC	CASSPVRQETQYF
.	TRBV3-1/TRBV3-2	TRBJ2-5	.	15	TGTGCCAGCAGCCAAGACTGGGCAGGTCAGGAGACCCAGTACTTC	CASSQDWAGQETQYF
.	TRBV4-1	TRBJ1-2	TRBD1	20	TGCGCCAGCAGCCAGGCCGGGCGATTTAGCGGACAGGGGAGGGGGTATGGCTACACCTTC	CASSQAGRFSGQGRGYGYTF
.	TRBV19	TRBJ2-5	.	13	TGTGCCAGTAGTTGGACCGATCAAGAGACCCAGTACTTC	CASSWTDQETQYF
.	TRBV5-1	TRBJ1-1	.	13	TGCGCCAGCAGCGCCTCTGGTGGGACTGAAGCTTTCTTT	CASSASGGTEAFF
once	TRBV19	TRBJ1-1	.	15	TGTGCCAGTAGTTTCGGGACTCTCCGGGGCACTGAAGCTTTCTTT	CASSFGTLRGTEAFF
.	TRBV12-3/TRBV12-4	TRBJ1-1	.	13	TGTGCCAGCAGTTTCAGCGGGAACACTGAAGCTTTCTTT	CASSFSGNTEAFF
once	TRBV7-9	TRBJ2-3	.	15	TGTGCCAGCAGCTTAGTTGGGTCAGGGGCAGATACGCAGTATTTT	CASSLVGSGADTQYF
.	TRBV12-3/TRBV12-4	TRBJ1-1	.	12	TGTGCCAGCAGCCGGACGGAATTTGAAGCTTTCTTT	CASSRTEFEAFF
once	TRBV13	TRBJ2-5	TRBD1	14	TGTGCCAGCAGCCACAGGGGAAGTGAAGAGACCCAGTACTTC	CASSHRGSEETQYF
.	TRBV15	TRBJ2-4	.	16	TGTGCCACCAGCAGGCAAACAGGAGTTGGCAAAAACATTCAGTACTTC	CATSRQTGVGKNIQYF
.	TRBV28	TRBJ1-1	.	13	TGTGCCAGCAGTTTATCGGAAGGCAACGAAGCTTTCTTT	CASSLSEGNEAFF
once	TRBV28	TRBJ1-2	.	15	TGTGCCAGTCTTGGGGGGGGCTTGGGTTTTGGTGGCTACACCTTC	CASLGGGLGFGGYTF
few	TRBV19	TRBJ2-5	.	15	TGTGCCAGTAGTATCAACAAGGGTTTAACGGAGACCCAGTACTTC	CASSINKGLTETQYF
once	TRBV6-2/TRBV6-3	TRBJ2-1	TRBD2	16	TGTGCCAGCAGTTACTCGTCCGGACTAGCTCCCAATGAGCAGTTCTTC	CASSYSSGLAPNEQFF
.	TRBV29-1	TRBJ2-7	.	14	TGCAGCGTTGAAGTAAGGGGGGGTCTCTACGAGCAGTACTTC	CSVEVRGGLYEQYF
.	TRBV29-1	TRBJ1-2	.	14	TGCAGCGTTTTCACCTACGACAGAAACTATGGCTACACCTTC	CSVFTYDRNYGYTF
.	TRBV5-4	TRBJ2-1	TRBD2	15	TGTGCCAGCAGCCCCCTAAGCGGGAGTTTGAATGAGCAGTTCTTC	CASSPLSGSLNEQFF
.	TRBV10-1	TRBJ1-6	.	16	TGCGCCAGCAGTCCGGCAGCCCGCTCCTATAATTCACCCCTCCACTTT	CASSPAARSYNSPLHF
.	TRBV9	TRBJ2-3	TRBD2	16	TGTGCCAGCAGCGTGAGTAGCGGGGGATTCACAGATACGCAGTATTTT	CASSVSSGGFTDTQYF
once	TRBV9	TRBJ1-6	.	14	TGTGCCAGCAGCGTAGGAAATCGCGGGGGACCCCTCCACTTT	CASSVGNRGGPLHF
.	TRBV5-4	TRBJ2-7	TRBD2	15	TGTGCCAGCAGCTCTAGCGGGAGAGGGTCCTACGAGCAGTACTTC	CASSSSGRGSYEQYF
.	TRBV5-1	TRBJ2-1	TRBD1	14	TGCGCCAGCAGCTTGGGGGACAGGGGCAGAGAGCAGTTCTTC	CASSLGDRGREQFF
.	TRBV27	TRBJ1-1	.	15	TGTGCCAGCAGTTTATCGGTACAGATGAACACTGAAGCTTTCTTT	CASSLSVQMNTEAFF
.	TRBV11-2	TRBJ1-6	.	15	TGTGCCAGCACCCACGAGATTGGGGGGTTTTCACCCCTCCACTTT	CASTHEIGGFSPLHF
few	TRBV7-8	TRBJ2-2	.	15	TGTGCCAGCAGCTTAGCGGGAGTACACACCGGGGAGCTGTTTTTT	CASSLAGVHTGELFF
.	TRBV6-6	TRBJ1-1	.	15	TGTGCCAGCAGTCCGACGAGTCGAGTGAACACTGAAGCTTTCTTT	CASSPTSRVNTEAFF
.	TRBV29-1	TRBJ1-3	.	12	TGCAGCGTTGCTGATTCTGGAAACACCATATATTTT	CSVADSGNTIYF
few	TRBV5-4	TRBJ2-3	TRBD2	15	TGTGCCAGCAGTTCAACTAGCGGGAAGGTAGATACGCAGTATTTT	CASSSTSGKVDTQYF